Given below is one TCR beta chain in context. Its antigen is unidentified. Germline loops: CDR1 MNHEY, CDR2 SMNVEV (reference sequence). V was clipped by 7 bases and J by 0 bases, with 15 bases between them. The CDR3 totals 16 residues. This sample is drawn from a study of blood T cells in healthy people across ages. Study information: The template switching approach captured approximately one barcoded beta molecule for every two T cells. Findings and limits, study-wide: A roughly linear fall in TCR beta diversity per million T cells was seen with increasing age. Possibly confounding the expanded clonotype changes was the fact that donor CMV status was unknown.

Next came a second PCR, run for about 7 to 12 cycles, which used a sample-barcoded 5' primer along with a J-beta primer mix. TCRdb reanalysed the 5' RACE reads using MiXCR and keeps one entry per CDR3 protein. The profile shows roughly 1.6 million distinct CDR3 sequences, about 31% of them singletons. The TCR originated in a woman in her 30s in good health. The gene calls are TRBV27 and TRBJ2-2; D tentatively fits TRBD1 or TRBD2 (6 bases each). Material: blood. CDR3 sequence reads: CASNPWGAANTGELFF. As DNA, the CDR3 is TGTGCCAGCAATCCGTGGGGGGCTGCGAACACCGGGGAGCTGTTTTTT.